This TCR beta chain is from a study of blood T cell repertoires in COVID-19. Germline CDR1 reads KGHSH; CDR2 reads LQKENI. Trimming shortened V by 6 bases and J by 5 bases, and 13 bases separated the two germline ends. The CDR3 length is 13 residues. The protocol was immunoSEQ multiplex PCR, while the TCRdb copy is restricted to in-frame clones and leaves out a portion. This sample has about 310,000 clones; roughly 89% occur once, and the top ten carry 4.5% to 5.5%. This clonotype was sampled from a man aged 55 to 70 who had recovered from COVID-19. This chain joins TRBV18 and TRBJ2-5, with TRBD2 as a possible D gene (6 bases). Material: PBMCs or T cells enriched from blood (not recorded which). CDR3 sequence: CASSLQGGETQYF. CDR3 nucleotide sequence: TGTGCCAGCTCGCTGCAAGGAGGGGAGACCCAGTACTTC.